In its sample, the clone carrying this T cell receptor (beta chain) was seen a few times. Its antigen is still unknown. These data are taken from a study of response to subunit inactivated influenza vaccine. Study-wide results and limits: The authors put forward the suggestion that each seasonal influenza vaccination may bring in only a limited number of new T cells.

CDR1 and CDR2 (germline): SEHNR, FQNEAQ (reference sequence). Trimming shortened V by 3 bases and J by 8 bases, and 11 bases separated the two germline ends. The CDR3 loop spans 13 amino acids. TCRdb independently ran MiXCR on the RT-PCR reads; one entry per CDR3 protein. The sample yields hundreds of thousands of distinct CDR3 sequences, about 25% seen once. This sequence was found in a man aged 45-65 years who received an inactivated influenza vaccine. The sequencing used CD4+ T cells sorted from PBMCs, collected more than 4 days after vaccination. V gene TRBV7-9 combines with J gene TRBJ2-1, with D possibly TRBD1 on 6 matching bases. The CDR3 region has the DNA TGTGCCAGCAGCTTTCCCAACAGGGATGAGCAGTTCTTC. This gives the protein CASSFPNRDEQFF.